This T cell receptor beta chain is drawn from a study of blood T cell repertoires in COVID-19 (dated by TCRdb to about 2020). Context from the whole study: Collaborator samples came from the United States, Italy and Spain and covered acute and convalescent phases of COVID-19. Deeply sampled blood TCRbeta repertoires from subjects exposed to, actively infected with, or recovered from COVID-19 were included in the dataset. The material from the prospective study consisted of cDNA or gDNA derived from T cells, B-cell-depleted T cells, or PBMCs. The samples were drawn from two sources: the first 160 participants of the ongoing ImmuneRACE study, and over 950 subjects contributed by 6 global collaborators. Nearly every sample came with metadata listing a de-identified subject ID, COVID-19 status, age in years and sex. Where available, HLA class I and class II types were taken from metadata supplied by the sample provider and were not determined by assay-based typing. The repertoires were released in a freely available public database intended as a resource for research on the immune response to SARS-CoV-2.

TCRbeta CDR3 regions were amplified from genomic DNA using the immunoSEQ Assay, a bias-controlled multiplex PCR. On the study's bioinformatics: The number of nucleated cells in each sample was estimated from the amplification of reference gene primers within the assay. Sequence reads were collapsed and filtered to measure the absolute abundance of every unique TCRbeta CDR3 rearrangement. For each sample, productive Simpson clonality was calculated as the square root of Simpson's diversity index across productive rearrangements. This immuneACCESS table, as held by TCRdb, lists in-frame sequences with V and J called but not all clones. Of the missing ones, under half trace to an unresolved V gene in checked studies; the others have no known cause. The DNA was the basis for D and trimming; V, J and clone size are from that table. A total of tens of thousands of clones appear in this sample, around nine tenths of them only once. 15% to 20% of the sample is in the top ten clones.

Study-wide findings and limitations: The quantity of clinical and demographic metadata differed by source and by participant and was supplied without curation.

Worth noting for this clone: What antigen it recognizes has not been identified. Base qualities are not provided; no much larger clone lies one nucleotide away.

Collaborating institutions collected whole blood in K2EDTA tubes following their own protocols. Collaborator samples were shipped for TCRbeta analysis as frozen whole blood, isolated PBMCs, or DNA extracted from either sample type. Trimming removed 4 bases from V and 10 bases from J; the gene matches leave 29 bases unexplained. The CDR3, cysteine through phenylalanine, is 21 amino acids long. Kept here is only the CDR3 DNA, which spans 63 bases and is read in frame from base 1. For CDR1 and CDR2, the germline V gene lists LGHNA and YNFKEQ. Sequencing input: peripheral blood. The receptor's source is a man older than 75 with acute or convalescent COVID-19. Here the chain combines TRBV4-2 and TRBJ1-4; 8 bases in between match TRBD1. At the DNA level, the sequence is TGTGCCAGCAGCCCTGATCCCCTCGGAGGGCAGGGGGCGTTCGGGGTAGCAAAACTGTTTTTT. The translation is CASSPDPLGGQGAFGVAKLFF.